This paragraph reports one T cell receptor beta chain. Its target antigen remains unknown. No per-base quality is available; no much larger clone lies one base away. The source of the sample is a study of blood T cell repertoires in COVID-19 (TCRdb year 2020). Some background on the complete study: The collaborator samples originated in the United States, Italy and Spain and spanned the acute and convalescent phases of COVID-19. Where HLA class I and class II types were available, the types were taken from metadata supplied by the sample provider, not from assay-based typing. The prospective study material was composed of cDNA or gDNA derived from T cells, B-cell-depleted T cells, or PBMCs. The samples were drawn from the first 160 participants of the ongoing ImmuneRACE study and from more than 1,000 subjects provided by 6 global collaborators. Deeply sampled blood TCRbeta repertoires from subjects exposed to, actively infected with, or recovered from COVID-19 were included in the dataset. A de-identified subject ID, COVID-19 status, age in years and sex were almost always included in the sample metadata. The repertoires were released in a freely available public database meant as a resource for research on the immune response to SARS-CoV-2. Overall study results and their limits: Clinical and demographic metadata were provided uncurated, with the amount varying by source and participant.

Taken from the germline V gene, the CDR1 and CDR2 loops are MDHEN and SYDVKM. Including cysteine and phenylalanine, the CDR3 has 15 amino acids. The only DNA kept is the CDR3, 45 bases in frame from the first base. V loses 3 bases at its end and J loses 4 bases; junction bases beyond the gene matches: 2. TCRbeta CDR3 regions were amplified from genomic DNA using the immunoSEQ Assay, a bias-controlled multiplex PCR. In the original analysis: Nucleated cell counts per sample were estimated from amplification of reference gene primers within the assay. To quantify the absolute abundance of each unique TCRbeta CDR3 rearrangement, sequence reads were collapsed and filtered. Productive Simpson clonality was computed per sample as the square root of Simpson's diversity index over productive rearrangements. Sourced from immuneACCESS, this table was stored by TCRdb with only in-frame sequences that have V and J called. A share of the clones is absent; for the studies checked, an unresolved V gene accounts for under half, and the remainder has no known explanation. V, J and clone size reflect that table, while D and trimming were determined from the DNA. This sample lists around 140,000 clones; 88% were detected once. The ten largest clonotypes hold approximately 2% of the sample.

Each collaborating institution followed its own protocols to collect whole blood in K2EDTA tubes. For TCRbeta analysis, collaborator samples were shipped as frozen whole blood, as isolated PBMCs, or as DNA extracted from either sample type. The sequence links TRBV28 to TRBJ2-1, and 11 junctional nucleotides match TRBD2. The sequencing input was peripheral blood. The origin of this receptor is a man between 65 and 79 years old with active COVID-19. The bases read TGTGCCAGCAGTTTTAGCGGGAGGGTATACAATGAGCAGTTCTTC. Translated, it reads CASSFSGRVYNEQFF. The CDR3 plus the reference TRBV28 and TRBJ2-1 genes for the other parts give the full variable domain: DVKVTQSSRYLVKRTGEKVFLECVQDMDHENMFWYRQDPGLGLRLIYFSYDVKMKEKGDIPEGYSVSREKKERFSLILESASTNQTSMYLCASSFSGRVYNEQFFGPGTRLTVL.